This T cell receptor beta chain was captured by sequencing in a study of beta chain features in type 1 diabetes listed by TCRdb under 2018. Context from the whole study: Mean age, gender distribution, total cell number and subset yield did not differ between patients and healthy donors. A total of 85 million to 140 million sorted cells were examined across all samples, and the number of cells per subset was strongly correlated with RNA yield. The study compared TCRB repertoires of sorted circulating CD4+ T cell subsets between recently diagnosed type 1 diabetes patients and matched healthy donors. Whereas all 30 or so donors provided naive and central memory subsets, regulatory and stem cell-like memory subsets were isolated from just 8 patients and roughly 8 healthy donors. Overall study outcomes, separate from this receptor: Naive, central memory and regulatory TCRB repertoires appeared to be more alike among patients than among healthy donors. Type 1 diabetes patients showed a moderate but significant shortening of TCRB CDR3 length in all four CD4+ subsets. Because the HLA sub-analyses included only small numbers of individuals, any influence of HLA type on TCRB rearrangement was left unresolved. Patients with type 1 diabetes made fewer insertions and deleted more nucleotides at VDJ recombination sites, implying thymic rearrangement abnormalities. Because cDNA rather than genomic DNA was sequenced, highly expressing activated cells could have been over-represented, although no difference in activation and CD3 levels was found between groups. Shorter templates might have been favored by PCR, but patient and control samples were amplified and corrected together, so both groups would have been affected equally by any skew.

The High Capacity cDNA Reverse Transcription Kit was used to reverse transcribe all of the isolated RNA, meaning that expressed TCRB transcripts were what got sequenced. Naive, central memory and regulatory T cell samples underwent deep immunoSEQ sequencing, averaging approximately 3.3 million total reads per sample. After sorted cells were lysed in RLT buffer, RNA was extracted with DNase-treated RNeasy Micro or Mini kits, with the choice depending on cell number. Each cell subset was processed on its own to prevent cross-contamination, while patient and healthy donor samples were processed together. The immunoSEQ multiplex PCR was used to amplify TCRB sequences from cDNA, generating 87-bp fragments that spanned the CDR3 region. Sequencing of the amplicons was done on the Illumina HiSeq platform. The authors' pipeline ran thus. Synthetic template baselines were used to correct PCR bias computationally, reads within Hamming distance 2 were collapsed, and singletons that could not be merged were discarded. Reads were aligned to IMGT to assign V, D and J genes, CDR3 length, and insertions or deletions at six rearrangement sites. Within each subset, clonotype counts were normalized to sorted cell number, and only after that were true diversity and Gini coefficients computed with the tcR R package. The overlap coefficient, calculated on TCRB nucleotide sequences, was used to measure repertoire sharing. This is the immuneACCESS table as TCRdb keeps it, with only in-frame sequences that have V and J called. A part of the clones is gone; compared with another copy, unresolved V genes explain less than half, and the rest is unexplained. Clone size and the V and J calls come from that table; the DNA yielded D and trimming. Present in this sample are about 180,000 clones, approximately 8.4% of which were seen just once. The leading ten clones occupy about 0.5% of the sample.

A single peripheral blood draw of about 120 mL on average was collected from each donor into heparinised tubes. Using a panel that included CD45RO, CCR7, CD25, CD127, CD95 and CD27, naive, central memory, regulatory and stem cell-like memory CD4+ T cells were sorted on a BD FACSAria II. A purity above 95% was achieved for all sorted populations. Right away, PBMCs were isolated by Lymphoprep density gradient centrifugation and were stained directly, with no culture step. To minimize batch effects, samples were stained and sorted in pairs, one healthy donor with one patient per experiment. The V end gives up 3 bases and the J end 0 bases, leaving 5 bases in the junction not matched to a gene. Taken from the germline V gene, the CDR1 and CDR2 loops are SGDLS and YYNGEE. Including cysteine and phenylalanine, the CDR3 has 16 amino acids. Only the CDR3 portion is preserved as DNA: 48 bases, with reading frame beginning at the first base.

Concerning this clone itself: This clone's antigen is unknown. The record has no base qualities; no much larger clone is one base away.

The chain links TRBV9 with TRBJ2-2; 7 of the junction bases match TRBD1. This clonotype was sampled from a man between 18 and 29 years old with type 1 diabetes. The sequencing input was central memory CD4+ T cells from blood. The nucleotide sequence reads as follows: TGTGCCAGCAGCGCCCCGGGACAGCCGAACACCGGGGAGCTGTTTTTT. This codes for CASSAPGQPNTGELFF.